Following are 14 T cell receptor beta chains from one sample sequenced in a study of CD8+CD57+ T cells in acquired aplastic anemia. For CDR3 and TCR beta VDJ profiling, genomic DNA was the template used. Via MiXCR, TCRdb re-called the reads, giving one row per CDR3 protein. This sample yields approximately 300,000 distinct CDR3 sequences, of which about three fifths are seen a single time; 1.3% belongs to the top ten. Selection for sequencing was limited to patients who had shown CD8+CD57+ cell expansion by flow cytometry. What was sequenced was sorted CD4+, CD8+, or CD8+CD57+ T cells (not recorded which) from PBMCs. All receptors come from a human donor with aplastic anemia.

V and J are TRBV7-9 and TRBJ2-1; D may be TRBD2 (6 bases). The CDR3 has 15 amino acids. V lost 5 bases, J lost 1 base, and 12 bases lay in between. The germline gives CDR1 SEHNR, CDR2 FQNEAQ (reference sequence). In nucleotides, the CDR3 is TGTGCCAGCAGCCGGGCGGCGGGATCCTACAATGAGCAGTTCTTC. Amino acids: CASSRAAGSYNEQFF.

The gene calls are TRBV6-2 or TRBV6-3 and TRBJ2-7, with no clear D. Per germline, CDR1 MNHEY and CDR2 SVGEGT. The CDR3 totals 13 residues. V lost 0 bases to trimming and J lost 3 bases, with 6 bases between them. CDR3 sequence reads: CASSYSWSYEQYF. The CDR3 nucleotides read TGTGCCAGCAGTTACTCGTGGAGCTACGAGCAGTACTTC.

There are many counts of this clonotype. This chain links TRBV10-3 with TRBJ1-2; D gene ambiguous. V lost 8 bases to trimming and J lost 4 bases, with 14 bases between them. CDR1 and CDR2 (germline): ENHRY, SYGVKD. The CDR3 has 13 amino acids. The CDR3, as DNA: TGTGCCATCTCAGAGGGAGGCGGCTATGGCTACACCTTC. The encoded protein is CAISEGGGYGYTF.

This clonotype appeared many times. The J gene is TRBJ1-1, the V gene TRBV5-1, with TRBD1 as a possible D gene (5 bases). The V end was cut by 1 base, the J end by 3 bases, with 16 bases between. This CDR3 contains 16 residues. From germline, CDR1 is SGHRS and CDR2 YFSETQ. The CDR3 region has the DNA TGCGCCAGCAGCTTGCAGTCAGGGAGGGTCGACACTGAAGCTTTCTTT. As protein: CASSLQSGRVDTEAFF.

This clonotype has a handful of counts. This chain connects TRBV10-1 to TRBJ2-3, with TRBD2 identical over 7 bases. Unmatched junction bases numbered 3, after V lost 4 bases and J lost 2 bases. There are 14 residues in the CDR3. Germline V gives CDR1 WNHNN, CDR2 SYGVQD (reference sequence). The CDR3 DNA follows: TGCGCCAGCAGTGCGACTAGCAACACAGATACGCAGTATTTT. It yields the protein CASSATSNTDTQYF.

The rearrangement links TRBV15 to TRBJ2-7; 11 bases align to TRBD2. The V and J ends lost 6 bases and 5 bases, in that order; junction bases with no gene match: 15. Germline V gene sequence: CDR1 LNHNV, CDR2 YYDKDF (reference sequence). The CDR3 is 17 residues long. As DNA, the CDR3 is TGTGCCACCAGTCCGAATCCCCTTACTAGCGGGAGAAACGAGCAGTACTTC. Translated: CATSPNPLTSGRNEQYF.

The V gene is TRBV15, the J gene TRBJ2-7, with 13 bases aligning to TRBD2. CDR3 length equals 17 residues. Trimming at V came to 1 base and at J to 4 bases, leaving 7 bases not matched to a gene. Germline V lookup: CDR1 LNHNV, CDR2 YYDKDF (reference sequence). Here the CDR3 reads CATSRVGLAGAVYEQYF. CDR3 DNA: TGTGCCACCAGCAGAGTTGGACTAGCGGGGGCCGTATACGAGCAGTACTTC.

This clonotype was recorded at least ten times. V and J are TRBV6-5 and TRBJ1-1; D gene uncertain. The CDR3 runs 14 residues. The germline V and J ends were trimmed by 2 bases and 4 bases, with 11 bases remaining between them. Germline V gives CDR1 MNHEY, CDR2 SVGAGI. The CDR3: CASSYRRGRTEAFF. The CDR3 DNA sequence: TGTGCCAGCAGTTACAGGCGAGGACGCACTGAAGCTTTCTTT.

The chain is built from TRBV15 and TRBJ2-5; D is perhaps TRBD1 (6 bases). This CDR3 comprises 13 residues. Germline V CDR1 and CDR2: LNHNV, YYDKDF (reference sequence). Trimming took off 5 bases at V and 8 bases at J, with 15 bases between the two ends. CDR3 residues: CATSGIGGSTQYF. CDR3 nucleotide sequence: TGTGCCACCAGCGGAATAGGGGGTTCTACCCAGTACTTC.

J is TRBJ2-5 and V is TRBV7-9; 9 nucleotides align to TRBD1. Trimming removed 1 base from V and 5 bases from J; junction bases left unmatched: 5. This CDR3 comprises 15 residues. Germline V gene sequence: CDR1 SEHNR, CDR2 FQNEAQ (reference sequence). Written as DNA, the CDR3 is TGTGCCAGCAGCTTAGTAGGGACAGGGATTGAGACCCAGTACTTC. Residues: CASSLVGTGIETQYF.

This rearrangement joins TRBV20-1 to TRBJ1-1; no firm D call. V was trimmed by 6 bases and J by 3 bases, leaving 11 bases between them. CDR1 and CDR2 (germline): DFQATT, SNEGSKA (reference sequence). This CDR3 has 12 residues. The DNA for the CDR3 is TGCAGTGCCGGCTTGGGGTACACTGAAGCTTTCTTT. Residues: CSAGLGYTEAFF.

This rearrangement joins TRBV2 to TRBJ1-1; 11 bases fit TRBD1. The CDR3 has 17 residues. Unmatched junction bases numbered 11, after V lost 7 bases and J lost 1 base. CDR1 is SNHLY, CDR2 FYNNEI, per germline. In DNA form, the CDR3 reads TGTGCCAGCACCAGGACAGGGGGCGTCCTGACGAACACTGAAGCTTTCTTT. Protein product: CASTRTGGVLTNTEAFF.

The chain combines TRBV19 with TRBJ1-6; perhaps TRBD1 as D (6 bases). Germline V gene lookup returns CDR1 LNHDA and CDR2 SQIVND (reference sequence). With 8 bases removed from V and 7 bases from J, the gap between germline ends came to 21 bases. The length of the CDR3 is 16 residues. The CDR3 is CASSYAGGARNSPLHF. CDR3 coding DNA: TGTGCCAGTTCCTACGCGGGGGGGGCGCGGAATTCACCCCTCCACTTT.

Only one count was recorded for this clonotype. The V and J genes are TRBV7-9 and TRBJ1-2; 7 bases fit TRBD1. The CDR3 extends over 15 amino acids. The germline CDR1 and CDR2 sequences are SEHNR and FQNEAQ (reference sequence). V lost 0 bases to trimming and J lost 5 bases; unmatched junction nucleotides: 6. The CDR3 protein is CASSLAPRQGYGYTF. CDR3 bases: TGTGCCAGCAGCTTAGCCCCGAGACAGGGTTATGGCTACACCTTC.